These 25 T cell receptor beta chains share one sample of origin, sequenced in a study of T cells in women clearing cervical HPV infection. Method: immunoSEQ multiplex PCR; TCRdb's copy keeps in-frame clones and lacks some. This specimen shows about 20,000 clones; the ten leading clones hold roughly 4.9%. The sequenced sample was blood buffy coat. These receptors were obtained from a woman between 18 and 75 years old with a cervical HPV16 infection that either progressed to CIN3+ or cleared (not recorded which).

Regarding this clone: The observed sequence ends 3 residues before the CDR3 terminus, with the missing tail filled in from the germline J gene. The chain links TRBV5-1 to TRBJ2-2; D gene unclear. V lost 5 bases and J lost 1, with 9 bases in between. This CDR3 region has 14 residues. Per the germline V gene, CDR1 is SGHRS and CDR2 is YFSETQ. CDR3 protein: CASRGSLNTGELFF. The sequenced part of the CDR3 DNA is TGCGCCAGCAGGGGCAGTTTGAACACCGGGGAG.

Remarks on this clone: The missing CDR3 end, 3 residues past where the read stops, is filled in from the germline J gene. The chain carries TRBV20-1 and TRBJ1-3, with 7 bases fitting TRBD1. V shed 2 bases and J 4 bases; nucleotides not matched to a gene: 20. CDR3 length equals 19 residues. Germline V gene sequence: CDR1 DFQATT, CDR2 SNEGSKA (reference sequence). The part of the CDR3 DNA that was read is TGCAGTGCTAGATCCTCCGGGACAGTGGCCGGGATAGGCGGAAACACC. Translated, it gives CSARSSGTVAGIGGNT. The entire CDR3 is CSARSSGTVAGIGGNTIYF.

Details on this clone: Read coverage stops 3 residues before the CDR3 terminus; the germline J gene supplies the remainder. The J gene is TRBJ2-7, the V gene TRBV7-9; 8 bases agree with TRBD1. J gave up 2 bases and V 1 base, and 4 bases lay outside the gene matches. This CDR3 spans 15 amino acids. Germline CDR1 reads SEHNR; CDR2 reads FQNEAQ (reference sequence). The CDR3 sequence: CASSLVGQGAYEQYF. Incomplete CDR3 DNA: TGTGCCAGCAGCTTAGTAGGACAGGGAGCCTACGAG.

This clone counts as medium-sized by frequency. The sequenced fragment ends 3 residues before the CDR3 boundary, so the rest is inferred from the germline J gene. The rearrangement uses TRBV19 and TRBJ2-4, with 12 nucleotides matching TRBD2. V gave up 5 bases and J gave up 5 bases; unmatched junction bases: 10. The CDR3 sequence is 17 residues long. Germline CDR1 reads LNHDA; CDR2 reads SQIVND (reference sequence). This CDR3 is CASSPPSGGAGENIQYF. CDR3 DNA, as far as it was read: TGTGCCAGTAGTCCCCCTAGCGGGGGGGCCGGGGAAAACATT.

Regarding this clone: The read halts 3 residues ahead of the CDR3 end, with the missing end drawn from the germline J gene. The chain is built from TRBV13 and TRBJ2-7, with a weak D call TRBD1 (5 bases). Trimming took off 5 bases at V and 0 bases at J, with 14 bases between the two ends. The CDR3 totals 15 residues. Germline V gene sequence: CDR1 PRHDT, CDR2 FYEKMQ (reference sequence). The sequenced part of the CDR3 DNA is TGTGCCAGCAGCCTTACAGGCCCACACTCCTACGAG. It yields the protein CASSLTGPHSYE. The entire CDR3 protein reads CASSLTGPHSYEQYF.

CDR3 DNA, as far as it was read: TGTGCCAGCAGCCGTCTAGCGGACAGCACAGATACG. It encodes CASSRLADSTDT. The whole CDR3 sequence is CASSRLADSTDTQYF. The V and J genes are TRBV7-9 and TRBJ2-3; 7 bases fit TRBD2. The CDR3 is cut off 3 residues early in the read; its end comes from the germline J gene. This CDR3 spans 15 amino acids. The germline V gene has CDR1 SEHNR and CDR2 FQNEAQ (reference sequence). V lost 5 bases and J lost 0; bases outside the gene matches: 5.

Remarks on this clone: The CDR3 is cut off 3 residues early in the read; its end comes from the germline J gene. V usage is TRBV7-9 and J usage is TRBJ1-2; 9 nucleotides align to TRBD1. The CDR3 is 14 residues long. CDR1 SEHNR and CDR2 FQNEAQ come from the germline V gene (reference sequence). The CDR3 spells CASSLGTGDYDYTF. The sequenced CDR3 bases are TGTGCCAGCAGCTTAGGGACAGGGGACTACGAC.

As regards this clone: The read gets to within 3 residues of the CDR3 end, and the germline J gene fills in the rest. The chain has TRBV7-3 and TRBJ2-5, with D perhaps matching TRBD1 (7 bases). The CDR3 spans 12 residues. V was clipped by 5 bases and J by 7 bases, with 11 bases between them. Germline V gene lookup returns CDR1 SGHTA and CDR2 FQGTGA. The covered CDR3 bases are TGTGCCAGCAGCCCCCAGGGGGGGACC. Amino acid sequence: CASSPQGGT. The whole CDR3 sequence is CASSPQGGTQYF.

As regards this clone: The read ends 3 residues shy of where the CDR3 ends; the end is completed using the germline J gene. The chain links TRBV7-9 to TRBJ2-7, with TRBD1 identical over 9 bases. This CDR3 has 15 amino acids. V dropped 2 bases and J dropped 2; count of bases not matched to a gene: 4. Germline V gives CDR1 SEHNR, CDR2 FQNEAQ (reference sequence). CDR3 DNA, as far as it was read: TGTGCCAGCAGCTTATCGGGACAGGGTCCCTACGAG. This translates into CASSLSGQGPYE. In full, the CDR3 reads CASSLSGQGPYEQYF.

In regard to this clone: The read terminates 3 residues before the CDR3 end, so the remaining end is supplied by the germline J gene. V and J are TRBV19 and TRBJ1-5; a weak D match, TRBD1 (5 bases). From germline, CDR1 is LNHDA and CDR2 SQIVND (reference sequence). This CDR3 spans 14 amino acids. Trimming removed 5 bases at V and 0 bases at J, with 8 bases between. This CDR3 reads CASSDSNSNQPQHF. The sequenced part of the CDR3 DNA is TGTGCCAGTAGTGACAGTAATAGCAATCAGCCC.

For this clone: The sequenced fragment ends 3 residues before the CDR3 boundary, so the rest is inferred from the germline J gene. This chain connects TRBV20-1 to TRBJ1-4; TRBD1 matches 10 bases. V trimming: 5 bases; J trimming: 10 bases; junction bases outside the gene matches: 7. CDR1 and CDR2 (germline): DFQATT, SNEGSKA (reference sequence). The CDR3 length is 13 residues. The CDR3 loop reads CSAGTGVIGKLFF. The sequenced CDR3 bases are TGCAGTGCTGGGACAGGGGTAATCGGAAAA.

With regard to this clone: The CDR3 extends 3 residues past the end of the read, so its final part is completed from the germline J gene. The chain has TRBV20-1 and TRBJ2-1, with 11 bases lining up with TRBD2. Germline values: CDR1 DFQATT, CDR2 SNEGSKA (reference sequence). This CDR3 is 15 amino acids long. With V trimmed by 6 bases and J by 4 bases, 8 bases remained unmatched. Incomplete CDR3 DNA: TGCAGTGCCCCGGGACTAGCGGCTCAATACAATGAG. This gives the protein CSAPGLAAQYNE. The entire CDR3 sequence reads CSAPGLAAQYNEQFF.

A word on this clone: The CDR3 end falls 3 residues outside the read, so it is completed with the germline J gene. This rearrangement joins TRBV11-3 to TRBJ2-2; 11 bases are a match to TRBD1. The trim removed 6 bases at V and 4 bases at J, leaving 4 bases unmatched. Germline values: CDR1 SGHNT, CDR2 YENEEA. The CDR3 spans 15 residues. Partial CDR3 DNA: TGTGCCAGCAGTCACGGACAGGGGGCCACCGGGGAG. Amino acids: CASSHGQGATGE. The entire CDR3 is CASSHGQGATGELFF.

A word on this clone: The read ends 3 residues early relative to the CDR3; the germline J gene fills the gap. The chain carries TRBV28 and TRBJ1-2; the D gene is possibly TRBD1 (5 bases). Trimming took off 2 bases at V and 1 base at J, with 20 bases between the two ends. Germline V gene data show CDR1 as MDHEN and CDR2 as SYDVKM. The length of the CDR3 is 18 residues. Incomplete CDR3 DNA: TGTGCCAGCAGTTTAGGGTTGATTTGGGGCCCTATTAACTATGGC. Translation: CASSLGLIWGPINYG. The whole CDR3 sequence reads CASSLGLIWGPINYGYTF.

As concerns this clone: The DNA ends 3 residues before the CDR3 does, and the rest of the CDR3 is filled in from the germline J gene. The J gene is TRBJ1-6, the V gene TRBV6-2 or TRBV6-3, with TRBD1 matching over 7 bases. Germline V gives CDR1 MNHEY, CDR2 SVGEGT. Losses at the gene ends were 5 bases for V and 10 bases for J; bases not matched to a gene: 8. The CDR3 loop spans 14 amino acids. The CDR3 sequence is CASSTGEVESPLHF. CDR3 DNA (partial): TGTGCCAGCAGTACAGGGGAGGTAGAGTCACCC.

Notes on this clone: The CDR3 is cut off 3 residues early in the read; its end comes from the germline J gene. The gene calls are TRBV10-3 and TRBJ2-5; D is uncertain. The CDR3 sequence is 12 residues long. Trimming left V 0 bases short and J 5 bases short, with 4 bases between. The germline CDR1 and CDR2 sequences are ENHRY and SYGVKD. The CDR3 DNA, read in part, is TGTGCCATCAGTGAGTCCGGTGAGACC. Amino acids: CAISESGET. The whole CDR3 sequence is CAISESGETQYF.

Incomplete CDR3 DNA: TGTGCCAGCAGCTTAGCTGAAACGGGGGGTGAAAAA. Translated, it gives CASSLAETGGEK. The full CDR3 reads CASSLAETGGEKLFF. This chain joins TRBV7-9 and TRBJ1-4; D is possibly TRBD1 (5 bases). The observed sequence ends 3 residues before the CDR3 terminus, with the missing tail filled in from the germline J gene. The germline V gene encodes CDR1 SEHNR and CDR2 FQNEAQ (reference sequence). V gave up 0 bases and J gave up 7 bases, with 12 bases separating them. The length of the CDR3 is 15 residues. The variable domain in full, completed from reference TRBV7-9 and TRBJ1-4, reads DTGVSQNPRHKITKRGQNVTFRCDPISEHNRLYWYRQTLGQGPEFLTYFQNEAQLEKSRLLSDRFSAERPKGSFSTLEIQRTEQGDSAMYLCASSLAETGGEKLFFGSGTQLSVL.

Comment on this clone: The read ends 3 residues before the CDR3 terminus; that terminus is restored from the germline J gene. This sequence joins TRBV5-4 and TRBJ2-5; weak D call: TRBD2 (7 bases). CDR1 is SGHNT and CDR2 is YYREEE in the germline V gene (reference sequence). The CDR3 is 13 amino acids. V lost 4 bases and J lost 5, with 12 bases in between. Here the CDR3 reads CASSPGGRETQYF. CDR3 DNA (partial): TGTGCCAGCAGCCCCGGGGGGCGGGAGACC. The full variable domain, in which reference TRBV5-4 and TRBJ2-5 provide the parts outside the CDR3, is ETGVTQSPTHLIKTRGQQVTLRCSSQSGHNTVSWYQQALGQGPQFIFQYYREEENGRGNFPPRFSGLQFPNYSSELNVNALELDDSALYLCASSPGGRETQYFGPGTRLLVL.

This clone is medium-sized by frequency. CDR3 DNA, as far as it was read: TGTGCCAGTGGGGCAGGGTCGGCCAAAAACATT. Translating gives CASGAGSAKNI. The whole CDR3 sequence is CASGAGSAKNIQYF. The rearrangement links TRBV7-9 to TRBJ2-4, with D perhaps TRBD1 (5 bases). The read falls 3 residues short of the CDR3 end, and the missing part is taken from the germline J gene. The CDR3 length is 14 residues. Deletions cut 9 bases from V and 1 base from J, with 13 bases between. The germline V gene encodes CDR1 SEHNR and CDR2 FQNEAQ (reference sequence). Looking up the rest from reference TRBV7-9 and TRBJ2-4 gives the full variable domain: DTGVSQNPRHKITKRGQNVTFRCDPISEHNRLYWYRQTLGQGPEFLTYFQNEAQLEKSRLLSDRFSAERPKGSFSTLEIQRTEQGDSAMYLCASGAGSAKNIQYFGAGTRLSVL.

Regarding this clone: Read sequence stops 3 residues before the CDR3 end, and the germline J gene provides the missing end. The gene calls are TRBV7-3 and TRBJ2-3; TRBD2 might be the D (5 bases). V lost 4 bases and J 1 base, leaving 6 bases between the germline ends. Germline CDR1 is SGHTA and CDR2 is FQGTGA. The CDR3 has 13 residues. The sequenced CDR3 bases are TGTGCCAGCAGCTCCGGGGGCACAGATACG. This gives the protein CASSSGGTDT. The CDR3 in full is CASSSGGTDTQYF.

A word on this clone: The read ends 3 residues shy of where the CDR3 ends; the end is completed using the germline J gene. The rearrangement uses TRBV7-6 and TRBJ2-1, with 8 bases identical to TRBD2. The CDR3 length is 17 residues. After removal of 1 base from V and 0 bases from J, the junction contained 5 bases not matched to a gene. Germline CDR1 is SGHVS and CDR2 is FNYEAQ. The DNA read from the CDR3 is TGTGCCAGCAGCTTAGATCGGGGGGGGAGCTCCTACAATGAG. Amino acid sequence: CASSLDRGGSSYNE. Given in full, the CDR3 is CASSLDRGGSSYNEQFF.

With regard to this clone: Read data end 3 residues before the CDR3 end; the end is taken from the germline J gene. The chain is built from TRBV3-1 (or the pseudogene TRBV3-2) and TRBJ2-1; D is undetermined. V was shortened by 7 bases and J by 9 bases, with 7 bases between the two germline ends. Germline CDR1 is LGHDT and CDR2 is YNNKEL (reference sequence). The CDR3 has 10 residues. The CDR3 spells CASNSGEQFF. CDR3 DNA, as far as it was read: TGTGCCAGCAATTCGGGTGAG.

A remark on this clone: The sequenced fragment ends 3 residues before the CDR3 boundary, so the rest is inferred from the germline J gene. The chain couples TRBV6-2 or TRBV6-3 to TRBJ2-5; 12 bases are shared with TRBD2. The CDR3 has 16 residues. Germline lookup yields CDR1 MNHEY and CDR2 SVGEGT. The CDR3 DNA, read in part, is TGTGCCAGCACCGTTTCTAGCGGGGGGGCAGCAGATACC. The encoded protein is CASTVSSGGAADT. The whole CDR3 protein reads CASTVSSGGAADTQYF.

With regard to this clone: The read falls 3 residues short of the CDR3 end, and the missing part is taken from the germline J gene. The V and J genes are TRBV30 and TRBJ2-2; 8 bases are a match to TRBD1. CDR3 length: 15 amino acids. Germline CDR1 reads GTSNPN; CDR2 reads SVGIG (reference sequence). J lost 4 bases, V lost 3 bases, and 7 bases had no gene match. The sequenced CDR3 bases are TGTGCCTGGAGAGGACAGGGACTCGGCACCGGGGAG. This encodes CAWRGQGLGTGE. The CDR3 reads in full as CAWRGQGLGTGELFF.

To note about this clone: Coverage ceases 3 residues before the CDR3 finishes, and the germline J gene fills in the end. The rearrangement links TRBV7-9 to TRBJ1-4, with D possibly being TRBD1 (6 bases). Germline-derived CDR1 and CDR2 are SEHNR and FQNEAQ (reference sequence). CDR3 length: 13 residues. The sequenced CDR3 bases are TGTGCCAGCACCCAGCGGGGGGCCAACGTA. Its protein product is CASTQRGANV. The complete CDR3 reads CASTQRGANVLFF.